The entry below gives a single T cell receptor beta chain sequence along with its context. Its antigen is not known. This sample is drawn from a study of cytomegalovirus exposure and HLA in healthy donors. Across the whole study: The 90 to 150 validation repertoires matched the roughly 630 first-cohort repertoires in platform, a later analysis reported. General study findings and limits: Reported results showed that the classifier diagnosed cytomegalovirus status with high specificity and sensitivity.

Clones were sequenced by immunoSEQ multiplex PCR, and TCRdb holds only the in-frame ones, with some missing. The sample shows roughly 80,000 clones, approximately 90% of them seen only once. V shed 5 bases and J 5 bases; nucleotides not matched to a gene: 6. Germline CDR1 reads SEHNR; CDR2 reads FQNEAQ (reference sequence). This CDR3 spans 14 amino acids. The sequenced sample consisted of PBMCs. The rearrangement joins TRBV7-9 to TRBJ2-5; 9 positions agree with TRBD2. This receptor was identified in a man in his thirties or forties in good health and CMV-seronegative. The CDR3, as DNA: TGTGCCAGCAGCCGGACCGGACTAGCGGAGACCCAGTACTTC. It specifies CASSRTGLAETQYF.